Sequencing of this TCR beta chain was carried out in a study of blood T cells in healthy people across ages. Study in general: When template switching was applied, about one barcoded beta molecule was captured per two T cells. The study, taken as a whole, reports: It was held that the diversity estimates obtained from one million T cells were underestimates. In long-lived donors, naive CD4+ cell counts and diversity exceeded those of aged donors.

This clonotype was detected ten times or more. Its antigen is unknown. Germline assignment: CDR1 LGHDT and CDR2 YNNKEL (reference sequence). V dropped 1 base and J dropped 1 base, with 11 bases sitting between them. The CDR3 spans 15 residues. The authors ran a second PCR of roughly 6 to 12 cycles using a sample-barcoded 5' primer and a J-beta primer mix. Samples each returned at least 3 million CDR3-containing paired-end reads. TCRdb passed the 5' RACE reads through MiXCR, listing each CDR3 protein once. The sample comprises some 670,000 distinct CDR3 sequences, roughly half of which are singletons, and about 13% rests with the top ten.

The clonotype comes from a woman of 80 years or more in good health. Source material: blood. V gene TRBV3-1 combines with J gene TRBJ2-7, with D perhaps TRBD1 (6 bases). CDR3 DNA sequence: TGTGCCAGCAGCCAAGCAGGGGAATGGTCCTACGAGCAGTACTTC. This gives the protein CASSQAGEWSYEQYF.